The 10 T cell receptor beta chains in this list originate from one sample, sequenced in a study of blood T cell repertoires in COVID-19. Using immunoSEQ multiplex PCR, the repertoire was profiled, and TCRdb retains in-frame clones only, with some absent. The sample consists of 69,000 or so clones, about 90% of them appearing once. What was sequenced was peripheral blood. The receptors were sampled from a man aged 45-65 years with acute or convalescent COVID-19.

This sequence joins TRBV6-1 and TRBJ2-7, with 9 bases aligning to TRBD2. In germline, CDR1 is MNHNS, CDR2 SASEGT. This CDR3 region has 14 residues. The ends lost 5 bases at V and 10 bases at J; junction bases unmatched: 12. CDR3 sequence reads: CASSSGSGRLEQYF. The CDR3, as DNA: TGTGCCAGCAGTTCGGGTAGCGGGAGACTTGAACAGTACTTC.

This clone appeared once. V and J are TRBV19 and TRBJ2-1; TRBD2 matches at 7 bases. The CDR3 loop spans 15 amino acids. Germline loops: CDR1 LNHDA, CDR2 SQIVND (reference sequence). The J segment lost 7 bases and the V segment lost 7 bases, leaving 13 bases of the junction unmatched. CDR3 protein: CASTLPGGSRNEQFF. The CDR3 bases are TGTGCCAGTACCCTTCCGGGCGGGAGTAGGAATGAGCAGTTCTTC.

The chain couples TRBV6-5 to TRBJ2-3, with TRBD1 identical over 8 bases. Germline V lookup: CDR1 MNHEY, CDR2 SVGAGI. The CDR3 has 15 amino acids. J gave up 4 bases and V 4 bases, and 7 bases lay outside the gene matches. CDR3: CASSSPGQVADTQYF. In DNA form, the CDR3 reads TGTGCCAGCAGTTCACCGGGACAGGTTGCAGATACGCAGTATTTT.

A single count supports this clone. The chain uses TRBV6-4 and TRBJ2-1, with 11 bases identical to TRBD2. This CDR3 region has 14 residues. Per the germline V gene, CDR1 is MRHNA and CDR2 is SNTAGT. Trimming cost V 6 bases and J 5 bases; bases outside gene matches: 3. The DNA of the CDR3 is TGTGCCAGCAGCGGGACTAGCGGAGACAATGAGCAGTTCTTC. The encoded protein is CASSGTSGDNEQFF.

This chain connects TRBV4-3 to TRBJ2-1; possible D gene TRBD2, 6 bases. With 0 bases removed from V and 5 bases from J, the gap between germline ends came to 11 bases. The CDR3 loop spans 15 amino acids. Germline assignment: CDR1 LGHNA and CDR2 YSLEER. This chain's CDR3 is CASSQEPGANNEQFF. In nucleotides, the CDR3 is TGCGCCAGCAGCCAAGAACCGGGAGCTAACAATGAGCAGTTCTTC.

The gene calls are TRBV6-5 and TRBJ2-3; 7 bases map to TRBD1. Germline V CDR1 and CDR2: MNHEY, SVGAGI. V dropped 4 bases and J dropped 8; count of bases not matched to a gene: 9. The CDR3 has 14 residues. The CDR3 loop is CASSSADRAVTQYF. The CDR3 DNA reads TGTGCCAGCAGTTCCGCCGACAGGGCGGTTACGCAGTATTTT.

This clone has only one observation. The rearrangement joins TRBV7-8 to TRBJ2-1; 7 bases are a match to TRBD2. Germline CDR1 SGHVS, CDR2 FQNEAQ. With 3 bases clipped from V and 9 bases from J, the junction kept 8 bases outside the gene matches. The CDR3 covers 14 residues. The CDR3 here is CASSLGGRRGEQFF. Here the CDR3 DNA reads TGTGCCAGCAGCTTGGGAGGGAGGAGAGGTGAGCAGTTCTTC.

The chain's CDR3 is CASSEGPSVATQYF. In DNA form, the CDR3 reads TGTGCCAGCAGTGAAGGGCCTAGCGTTGCGACCCAGTACTTC. The chain links TRBV6-1 to TRBJ2-5; possibly TRBD2 for D (6 bases). Trimming pared 1 base from V and 7 bases from J, leaving 13 bases between. The CDR3 extends over 14 amino acids. Germline CDR1 and CDR2: MNHNS and SASEGT.

This chain connects TRBV5-1 to TRBJ2-3, with 10 bases lining up with TRBD2. CDR1 is SGHRS, CDR2 YFSETQ, per germline. This CDR3 contains 16 residues. J lost 4 bases, V lost 0 bases, and 5 bases had no gene match. The CDR3 sequence: CASSLAELAGADTQYF. Written as DNA, the CDR3 is TGCGCCAGCAGCTTGGCCGAGCTAGCGGGAGCAGATACGCAGTATTTT.

The chain couples TRBV6-5 to TRBJ2-5; TRBD2 agrees at 8 bases. CDR1 MNHEY and CDR2 SVGAGI come from the germline V gene. V gave up 7 bases and J gave up 3 bases; unmatched junction bases: 10. CDR3 size: 15 residues. CDR3 sequence (DNA): TGTGCCAGCATTTTCCCCCTAGCGGGTGAAGAGACCCAGTACTTC. Its translation: CASIFPLAGEETQYF.